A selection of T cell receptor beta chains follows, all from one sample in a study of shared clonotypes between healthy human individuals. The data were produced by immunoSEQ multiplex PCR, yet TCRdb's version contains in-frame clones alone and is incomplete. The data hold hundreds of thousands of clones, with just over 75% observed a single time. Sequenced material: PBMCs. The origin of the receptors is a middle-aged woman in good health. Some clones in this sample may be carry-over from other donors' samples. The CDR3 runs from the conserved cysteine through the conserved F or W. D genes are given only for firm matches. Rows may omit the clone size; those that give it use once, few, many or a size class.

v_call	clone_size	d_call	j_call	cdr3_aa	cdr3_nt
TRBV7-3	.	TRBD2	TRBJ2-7	CASSRGRASYEQYF	TGTGCCAGCAGCCGCGGGAGGGCCTCCTACGAGCAGTACTTC
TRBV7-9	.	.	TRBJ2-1	CASSLGNSVNEQFF	TGTGCCAGCAGCTTAGGGAATAGTGTGAATGAGCAGTTCTTC
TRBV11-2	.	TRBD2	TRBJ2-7	CASSFLIAGGGDEQYF	TGTGCCAGCAGCTTTCTAATCGCGGGAGGAGGTGACGAGCAGTACTTC
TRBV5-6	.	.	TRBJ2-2	CASSRNTGELFF	TGTGCCAGCAGCCGTAACACCGGGGAGCTGTTTTTT
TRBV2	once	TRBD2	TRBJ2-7	CASSRDYSSYEQYF	TGTGCCAGCAGCAGGGACTACTCCTCCTACGAGCAGTACTTC
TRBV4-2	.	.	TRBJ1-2	CASTSSGVGKGYTF	TGTGCCAGCACCTCTTCAGGGGTTGGTAAAGGCTACACCTTC
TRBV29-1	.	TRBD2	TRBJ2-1	CSVAGGEGSYNEQFF	TGCAGCGTTGCGGGCGGGGAGGGCTCCTACAATGAGCAGTTCTTC
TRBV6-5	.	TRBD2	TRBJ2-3	CASSLTSGRADTQYF	TGTGCCAGCAGTTTGACTAGCGGGAGGGCGGATACGCAGTATTTT
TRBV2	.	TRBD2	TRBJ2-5	CASDEREGRETQYF	TGTGCCAGCGACGAGCGGGAGGGCCGGGAGACCCAGTACTTC
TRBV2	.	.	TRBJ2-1	CASRKIIAIAYNEQFF	TGTGCCAGCAGGAAGATAATTGCTATTGCCTACAATGAGCAGTTCTTC
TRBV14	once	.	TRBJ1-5	CASSLGDYQPQHF	TGTGCCAGCAGCCTCGGGGATTATCAGCCCCAGCATTTT
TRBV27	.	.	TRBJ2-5	CASSPQASETQYF	TGTGCCAGCAGTCCCCAGGCTTCGGAGACCCAGTACTTC
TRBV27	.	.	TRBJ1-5	CASSWAVNQPQHF	TGTGCCAGCAGTTGGGCAGTCAATCAGCCCCAGCATTTT
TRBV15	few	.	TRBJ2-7	CATSLRDSRGEQYF	TGTGCCACCAGCTTAAGGGACAGCCGGGGGGAGCAGTACTTC
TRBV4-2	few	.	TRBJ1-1	CASSQENHRDEAFF	TGTGCCAGCAGCCAAGAAAACCACAGAGATGAAGCTTTCTTT
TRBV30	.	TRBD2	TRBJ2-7	CAWSYPGTSLPEQYF	TGTGCCTGGAGTTACCCCGGGACTAGCCTCCCCGAGCAGTACTTC
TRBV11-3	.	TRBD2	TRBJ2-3	CASSLGGRAGTDTQYF	TGTGCCAGCAGCTTAGGCGGGAGGGCCGGCACAGATACGCAGTATTTT
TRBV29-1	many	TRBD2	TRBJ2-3	CSVELHAGGPTDTQYF	TGCAGCGTTGAACTGCATGCGGGAGGCCCCACAGATACGCAGTATTTT
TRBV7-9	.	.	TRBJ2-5	CASSLTRDFQETQYF	TGTGCCAGCAGCTTAACCCGGGACTTCCAAGAGACCCAGTACTTC
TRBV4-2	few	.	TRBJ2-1	CASSQPQGDNEQFF	TGTGCCAGCAGCCAACCCCAGGGTGACAATGAGCAGTTCTTC
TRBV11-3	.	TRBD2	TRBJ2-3	CASSGTSGRATDTQYF	TGTGCCAGCAGCGGGACTAGCGGGAGGGCAACAGATACGCAGTATTTT
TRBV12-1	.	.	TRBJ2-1	CASSFVLRPLNSYNEQFF	TGTGCCAGCAGCTTTGTTCTCAGACCACTTAACTCCTACAATGAGCAGTTCTTC
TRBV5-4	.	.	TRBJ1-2	CASSSGWDYGYTF	TGTGCCAGCAGCTCAGGATGGGACTATGGCTACACCTTC
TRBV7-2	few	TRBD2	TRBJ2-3	CASSPSGRTDTQYF	TGTGCCAGCAGCCCTAGCGGACGCACAGATACGCAGTATTTT
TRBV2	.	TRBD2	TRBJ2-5	CASRTPPGLAQLQETQYF	TGTGCCAGCAGGACGCCTCCGGGACTAGCGCAACTCCAAGAGACCCAGTACTTC
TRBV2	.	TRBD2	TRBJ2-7	CASSEAREIYEQYF	TGTGCCAGCAGTGAAGCGCGGGAGATCTACGAGCAGTACTTC
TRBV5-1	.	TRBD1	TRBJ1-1	CASSVFPDRETEAFF	TGCGCCAGCAGCGTATTTCCAGACAGGGAAACTGAAGCTTTCTTT
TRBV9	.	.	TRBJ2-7	CASSVDGDYEQYF	TGTGCCAGCAGCGTAGACGGGGACTACGAGCAGTACTTC
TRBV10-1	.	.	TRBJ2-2	CASSNGAETGELFF	TGCGCCAGCAGCAACGGGGCCGAAACCGGGGAGCTGTTTTTT
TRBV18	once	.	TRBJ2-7	CASSPLDSYEQYF	TGTGCCAGCTCACCACTGGACAGCTACGAGCAGTACTTC
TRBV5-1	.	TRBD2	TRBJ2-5	CASRAPGRETQYF	TGCGCCAGCCGGGCCCCCGGGAGGGAGACCCAGTACTTC
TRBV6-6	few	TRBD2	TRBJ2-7	CASSVSGTLGEQYF	TGTGCCAGCAGTGTCAGCGGGACCCTCGGCGAGCAGTACTTC
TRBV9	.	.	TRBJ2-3	CASSVGYSADTQYF	TGTGCCAGCAGCGTGGGGTATAGCGCCGATACGCAGTATTTT
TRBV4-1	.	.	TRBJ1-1	CASTSGNTEAFF	TGCGCCAGCACTTCGGGAAACACTGAAGCTTTCTTT
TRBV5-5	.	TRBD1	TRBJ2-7	CASSLNDREDEQYF	TGTGCCAGCAGCTTGAATGACAGGGAAGACGAGCAGTACTTC
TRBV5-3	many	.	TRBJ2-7	CARSCPTRRSEQYF	TGTGCCAGAAGCTGTCCCACGAGACGGTCCGAGCAGTACTTC
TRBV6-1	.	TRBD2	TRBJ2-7	CASSEAGLAGGDEQYF	TGTGCCAGCAGTGAAGCGGGGTTAGCGGGAGGGGACGAGCAGTACTTC